This entry describes one TCR beta chain. A J-beta primer mix and a sample-barcoded 5' primer were used in a second PCR of about 7 to 12 cycles. Using its own MiXCR run on the 5' RACE reads, TCRdb lists one record per CDR3 protein. The data show roughly 680,000 distinct CDR3 sequences, around 45% seen once. These data come from a study of blood T cells in healthy people across ages. V dropped 4 bases and J dropped 2; count of bases not matched to a gene: 12. Germline V CDR1 and CDR2: SGHRS, YFSETQ. There are 18 residues in the CDR3. The sequencing input was blood. This receptor was obtained from a woman aged 55-70 years in good health. The chain uses TRBV5-1 and TRBJ2-3; 11 positions agree with TRBD1. For the CDR3, the DNA is TGCGCCAGCAGCATCCGGACAGGGGGCGGATATTTCACAGATACGCAGTATTTT. Translating gives CASSIRTGGGYFTDTQYF.